The 21 T cell receptor beta chains in this list originate from one sample, sequenced in a study of cytomegalovirus exposure and HLA in healthy donors (dated by TCRdb to about 2017). Library preparation was by the immunoSEQ multiplex PCR assay. The multiplex PCR relied on a mix of 60 forward primers for TCR Vbeta segments and 13 reverse primers for TCR Jbeta segments. TCRdb re-hosts the immuneACCESS table, in-frame sequences only. Its copies lack some clones; in the studies checked, an unresolved V gene accounts for under half of them, and the cause for the rest is not known. The sample contains approximately 110,000 clones, around three quarters of them found a single time. The ten largest clones capture under 15% of the sample. The sequenced sample consisted of PBMCs. The receptors stem from a woman aged 55 to 70 in good health and CMV-seropositive.

The V call is TRBV7-9, the J call TRBJ2-1, with 7 positions matching TRBD2. The CDR3 spans 12 residues. Germline CDR1 is SEHNR and CDR2 is FQNEAQ (reference sequence). The V and J ends lost 2 bases and 9 bases, in that order; junction bases with no gene match: 1. Here the CDR3 reads CASSLQRGEQFF. The CDR3, as DNA: TGTGCCAGCAGCTTACAGCGGGGTGAGCAGTTCTTC. The full variable domain, rest sourced from reference TRBV7-9 and TRBJ2-1, is DTGVSQNPRHKITKRGQNVTFRCDPISEHNRLYWYRQTLGQGPEFLTYFQNEAQLEKSRLLSDRFSAERPKGSFSTLEIQRTEQGDSAMYLCASSLQRGEQFFGPGTRLTVL.

A few counts support this clone. This CDR3 is CSVQQGLDSPLHF. The CDR3 DNA reads TGCAGCGTTCAACAGGGCCTCGATTCACCCCTCCACTTT. This rearrangement joins TRBV29-1 to TRBJ1-6; weak D call: TRBD1 (6 bases). The CDR3 covers 13 residues. V was pared by 5 bases and J by 8 bases, with 13 bases between. Germline CDR1 is SQVTM and CDR2 is ANQGSEA.

The V gene is TRBV6-5, the J gene TRBJ2-7, with 9 bases aligning to TRBD1. Germline V gene sequence: CDR1 MNHEY, CDR2 SVGAGI. The CDR3 runs 15 residues. Trimming took 4 bases from V and 5 from J; bases not matched to a gene: 9. CDR3 amino acids: CASSSPQGQGNEQYF. CDR3 bases: TGTGCCAGCAGTTCCCCCCAGGGACAGGGTAACGAGCAGTACTTC.

V usage is TRBV18 and J usage is TRBJ2-7; 8 bases match TRBD1. The CDR3 spans 15 residues. Trimming removed 4 bases from V and 3 bases from J; junction bases left unmatched: 8. CDR1 and CDR2 (germline): KGHSH, LQKENI. CDR3 in DNA: TGTGCCAGCTCACTTACAACGGGACAGGTCTACGAGCAGTACTTC. Its translation: CASSLTTGQVYEQYF.

The V and J genes are TRBV29-1 and TRBJ1-2, with TRBD1 matching 9 bases. With 4 bases clipped from V and 4 bases from J, the junction kept 10 bases outside the gene matches. The CDR3 loop spans 15 amino acids. Per the germline V gene, CDR1 is SQVTM and CDR2 is ANQGSEA. The CDR3 nucleotides read TGCAGCGTTGGGGGACAGGGACCCTCGGCCTATGGCTACACCTTC. Protein sequence: CSVGGQGPSAYGYTF.

As for this clone: This sample includes further DNA sequences coding for the same CDR3. The chain links TRBV5-6 to TRBJ1-4; D is uncertain. Germline V CDR1 and CDR2: SGHDT, YYEEEE. The CDR3 loop spans 15 amino acids. V shed 0 bases and J shed 8 bases, with 14 bases lying between them. The CDR3 DNA reads as TGTGCCAGCAGCTTGGCTGCGGGAGCCGGGGAAAAACTGTTTTTT. Translating it yields CASSLAAGAGEKLFF.

This chain links TRBV15 with TRBJ1-2, with D possibly matching TRBD1 (6 bases). This CDR3 has 15 residues. Germline V lookup: CDR1 LNHNV, CDR2 YYDKDF (reference sequence). The V end was cut by 5 bases, the J end by 7 bases, with 20 bases between. Written as DNA, the CDR3 is TGTGCCACCAGCTCCCCGGAGGCAGGGGCTGTTGGCTACACCTTC. Translated, it gives CATSSPEAGAVGYTF.

The J gene is TRBJ1-2, the V gene TRBV4-3; D call uncertain. V lost 0 bases to trimming and J lost 4 bases, with 15 bases between them. The CDR3 sequence is 16 residues long. The germline CDR1 and CDR2 sequences are LGHNA and YSLEER. The CDR3 DNA reads TGCGCCAGCAGCCAAGATAGGCACAGAAATTTCTATGGCTACACCTTC. Amino acid sequence: CASSQDRHRNFYGYTF.

The rearrangement joins TRBV7-3 to TRBJ2-7; the D gene is possibly TRBD2 (5 bases). The CDR3 is 15 amino acids. The V gene lost 2 bases and the J gene lost 5 bases, with 16 bases spanning the gap. Germline CDR1 SGHTA, CDR2 FQGTGA. The CDR3 loop reads CASSLGQATRDEQYF. The DNA of the CDR3 is TGTGCCAGCAGCTTAGGGCAGGCCACGCGGGACGAGCAGTACTTC.

Turning to this clone: A junction end diverges from the germline sequence, so it may reflect a read error. The chain couples TRBV19 to TRBJ2-1; maybe TRBD1 (5 bases). Germline lookup yields CDR1 LNHDA and CDR2 SQIVND (reference sequence). The CDR3 runs to 12 residues. CDR3 in amino acids: CARRTPYSEQFF. CDR3 bases: TGTGCCAGGCGGACACCCTACAGTGAGCAGTTCTTC.

The chain has TRBV5-6 and TRBJ2-7; TRBD1 agrees at 9 bases. This CDR3 contains 13 residues. Per the germline V gene, CDR1 is SGHDT and CDR2 is YYEEEE. With 5 bases clipped from V and 3 bases from J, the junction kept 3 bases outside the gene matches. The CDR3 here is CASRGTGLYEQYF. The DNA for the CDR3 is TGTGCCAGCAGGGGGACAGGGCTCTACGAGCAGTACTTC. The full variable domain, in which reference TRBV5-6 and TRBJ2-7 provide the parts outside the CDR3, is DAGVTQSPTHLIKTRGQQVTLRCSPKSGHDTVSWYQQALGQGPQFIFQYYEEEERQRGNFPDRFSGHQFPNYSSELNVNALLLGDSALYLCASRGTGLYEQYFGPGTRLTVT.

The CDR3 here is CASSLHRATPQGGSDTQYF. DNA for the CDR3: TGTGCCAGCTCACTCCATCGCGCAACTCCGCAGGGAGGGTCAGATACGCAGTATTTT. The chain couples TRBV18 to TRBJ2-3; 7 nucleotides agree with TRBD2. V shed 4 bases, J shed 4 bases, and the junction held 20 bases outside the gene matches. Germline CDR1 KGHSH, CDR2 LQKENI. There are 19 residues in the CDR3.

The chain is built from TRBV7-2 and TRBJ2-6, with D unclear. CDR1 SGHTA and CDR2 FQGNSA come from the germline V gene. This CDR3 is 13 amino acids long. Between the trimmed V and J ends, which lost 1 base and 4 bases, there was a span of 2 bases. The CDR3 sequence is CASSLVGANVLTF. The DNA of the CDR3 is TGTGCCAGCAGCTTAGTAGGGGCCAACGTCCTGACTTTC.

The chain carries TRBV9 and TRBJ2-2, with D possibly being TRBD1 (6 bases). The germline V gene encodes CDR1 SGDLS and CDR2 YYNGEE. The CDR3 length is 15 residues. V dropped 1 base and J dropped 6 bases, with 13 bases sitting between them. Here the CDR3 DNA reads TGTGCCAGCAGCGTACGACAGGCACGAGCCGGGGAGCTGTTTTTT. Translating gives CASSVRQARAGELFF.

The rearrangement uses TRBV30 and TRBJ1-1; D unclear. The CDR3 loop spans 13 amino acids. V lost 2 bases and J lost 8, with 15 bases in between. Germline CDR1 is GTSNPN and CDR2 is SVGIG (reference sequence). The CDR3 coding sequence is TGTGCCTGGAGTATGTACACGGGTAGGGAAGCTTTCTTT. It codes for CAWSMYTGREAFF.

This chain uses TRBV19 with TRBJ2-6, with D possibly TRBD1 on 5 matching bases. The germline CDR1 and CDR2 sequences are LNHDA and SQIVND (reference sequence). The V and J ends lost 7 bases and 0 bases respectively, with 10 bases between them. The CDR3 extends over 15 amino acids. The CDR3 here is CASNQGSSGANVLTF. The DNA for the CDR3 is TGTGCCAGTAACCAGGGCAGCTCTGGGGCCAACGTCCTGACTTTC. The full variable domain, rest sourced from reference TRBV19 and TRBJ2-6, is DGGITQSPKYLFRKEGQNVTLSCEQNLNHDAMYWYRQDPGQGLRLIYYSQIVNDFQKGDIAEGYSVSREKKESFPLTVTSAQKNPTAFYLCASNQGSSGANVLTFGAGSRLTVL.

Comment on this clone: Compared with germline, one end of the junction differs, possibly owing to a read error. V is TRBV30 and J is TRBJ1-1, with unresolved D. CDR3 length: 13 amino acids. Germline V gives CDR1 GTSNPN, CDR2 SVGIG (reference sequence). Written as DNA, the CDR3 is TGTGCTTGGAGTGGGGAGATGAACACTGAAGCTTTCTTT. Residues: CAWSGEMNTEAFF.

J is TRBJ2-5 and V is TRBV6-6, with 10 bases matching TRBD1. CDR1 and CDR2 (germline): MNHNY, SVGAGI (reference sequence). J was trimmed by 4 bases and V by 4 bases; bases with no gene match: 6. The CDR3 is made up of 15 amino acids. The CDR3, as DNA: TGTGCCAGCAGTTCGAGACAGGGGGCACGAGAGACCCAGTACTTC. The encoded protein is CASSSRQGARETQYF.

This clone showed up just a few times. This sequence joins TRBV7-2 and TRBJ2-5; a weak D match, TRBD2 (5 bases). The CDR3 loop spans 14 amino acids. Trimming removed 0 bases from V and 1 base from J, with 6 bases in between. Germline CDR1 SGHTA, CDR2 FQGNSA. The CDR3 spells CASSLAGSQETQYF. The DNA of the CDR3 is TGTGCCAGCAGCTTAGCGGGGAGCCAAGAGACCCAGTACTTC. Supplemented by reference TRBV7-2 and TRBJ2-5, the full variable domain reads GAGVSQSPSNKVTEKGKDVELRCDPISGHTALYWYRQSLGQGLEFLIYFQGNSAPDKSGLPSDRFSAERTGGSVSTLTIQRTQQEDSAVYLCASSLAGSQETQYFGPGTRLLVL.

The chain recombines TRBV2 with TRBJ2-1, with 10 positions matching TRBD2. The CDR3 runs 16 residues. The J segment lost 8 bases and the V segment lost 8 bases, leaving 15 bases of the junction unmatched. Germline V lookup: CDR1 SNHLY, CDR2 FYNNEI. The CDR3 region has the DNA TGTGCCAGCTCCCGGTCCCCTAGCGGGAGTTATGATGAGCAGTTCTTC. Its translation: CASSRSPSGSYDEQFF. Full variable domain (rest looked up from reference TRBV2 and TRBJ2-1): EPEVTQTPSHQVTQMGQEVILRCVPISNHLYFYWYRQILGQKVEFLVSFYNNEISEKSEIFDDQFSVERPDGSNFTLKIRSTKLEDSAMYFCASSRSPSGSYDEQFFGPGTRLTVL.

The chain combines TRBV11-1 with TRBJ2-1; TRBD2 agrees at 7 bases. After removal of 1 base from V and 4 bases from J, the junction contained 7 bases not matched to a gene. The V gene's germline CDR1 is SGHAT and CDR2 FQDESV (reference sequence). This CDR3 comprises 16 residues. DNA for the CDR3: TGTGCCAGCAGCTTAGGGGGAGGGAGCACTTACAATGAGCAGTTCTTC. Amino acids: CASSLGGGSTYNEQFF.